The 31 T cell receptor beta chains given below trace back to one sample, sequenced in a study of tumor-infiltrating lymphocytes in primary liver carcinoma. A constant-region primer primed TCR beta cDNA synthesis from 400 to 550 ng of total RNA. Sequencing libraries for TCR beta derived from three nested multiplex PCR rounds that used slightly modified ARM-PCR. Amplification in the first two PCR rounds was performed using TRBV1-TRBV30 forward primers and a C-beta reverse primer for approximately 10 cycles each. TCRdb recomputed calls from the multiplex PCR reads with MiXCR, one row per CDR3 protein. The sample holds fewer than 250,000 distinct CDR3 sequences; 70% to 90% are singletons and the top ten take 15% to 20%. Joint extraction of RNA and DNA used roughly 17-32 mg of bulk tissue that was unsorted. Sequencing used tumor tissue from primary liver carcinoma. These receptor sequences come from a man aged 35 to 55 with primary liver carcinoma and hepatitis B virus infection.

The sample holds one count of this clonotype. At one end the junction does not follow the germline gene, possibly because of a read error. DNA for the CDR3: TGCAGCGTTGGCCTTCTAGCGGGGGTGACCACTGAGCAGTTATTC. Its translation: CSVGLLAGVTTEQLF. The rearrangement joins TRBV29-1 to TRBJ2-1, with 10 bases lining up with TRBD2. The CDR3 is 15 amino acids. Germline V gives CDR1 SQVTM, CDR2 ANQGSEA.

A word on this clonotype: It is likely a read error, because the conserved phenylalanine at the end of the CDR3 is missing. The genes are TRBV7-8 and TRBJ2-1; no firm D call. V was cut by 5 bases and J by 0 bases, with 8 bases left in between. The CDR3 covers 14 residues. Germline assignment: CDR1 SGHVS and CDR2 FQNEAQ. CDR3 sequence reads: CASSQRNSYNEQFL. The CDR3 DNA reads TGTGCCAGCAGCCAGCGTAACTCCTACAATGAGCAGTTCCTC.

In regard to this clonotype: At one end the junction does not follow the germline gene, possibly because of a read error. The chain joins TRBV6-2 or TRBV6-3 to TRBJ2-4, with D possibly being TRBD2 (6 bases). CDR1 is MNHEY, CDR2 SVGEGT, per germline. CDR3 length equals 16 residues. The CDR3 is CSSSYGVSSGENIQYF. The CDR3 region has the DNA TGTTCCAGCAGTTACGGCGTGAGTAGCGGAGAAAACATTCAGTACTTC.

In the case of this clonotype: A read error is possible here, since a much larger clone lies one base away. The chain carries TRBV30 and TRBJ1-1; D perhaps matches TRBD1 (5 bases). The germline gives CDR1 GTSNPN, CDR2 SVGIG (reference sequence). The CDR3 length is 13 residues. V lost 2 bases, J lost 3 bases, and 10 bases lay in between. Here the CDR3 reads CAWSIQGDTEAFF. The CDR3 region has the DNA TGTGCCTGGAGTATCCAGGGCGACACTGAAGCTTTCTTT. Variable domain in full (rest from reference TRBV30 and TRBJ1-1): SQTIHQWPATLVQPVGSPLSLECTVEGTSNPNLYWYRQAAGRGLQLLFYSVGIGQISSEVPQNLSASRPQDRQFILSSKKLLLSDSGFYLCAWSIQGDTEAFFGQGTRLTVV.

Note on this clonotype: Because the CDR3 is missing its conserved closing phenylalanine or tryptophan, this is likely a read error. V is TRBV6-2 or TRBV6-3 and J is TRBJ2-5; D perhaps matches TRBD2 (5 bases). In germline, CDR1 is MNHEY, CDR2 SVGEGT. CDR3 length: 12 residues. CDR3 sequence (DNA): TGTGCCAGCAGACCGGGATTAGAGACTCAGTACATC. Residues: CASRPGLETQYI.

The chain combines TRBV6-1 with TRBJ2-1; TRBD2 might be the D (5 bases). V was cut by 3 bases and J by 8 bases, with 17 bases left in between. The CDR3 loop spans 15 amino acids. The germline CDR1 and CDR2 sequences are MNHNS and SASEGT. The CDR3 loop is CASSESSESSHEQFF. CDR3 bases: TGTGCCAGCAGTGAGAGTAGCGAGAGTTCCCATGAGCAGTTCTTC.

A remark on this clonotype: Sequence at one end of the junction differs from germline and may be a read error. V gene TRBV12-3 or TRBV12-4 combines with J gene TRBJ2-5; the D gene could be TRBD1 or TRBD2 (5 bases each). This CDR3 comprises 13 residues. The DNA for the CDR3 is TGTGCCAACAGTTTAGGGGATGGGGAGACCGAGTACTTC. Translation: CANSLGDGETEYF.

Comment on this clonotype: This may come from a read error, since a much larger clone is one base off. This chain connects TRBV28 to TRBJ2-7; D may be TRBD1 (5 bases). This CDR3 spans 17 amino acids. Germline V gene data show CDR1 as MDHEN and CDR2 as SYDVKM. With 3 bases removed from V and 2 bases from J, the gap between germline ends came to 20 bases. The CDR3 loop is CASSFALSCGAAYEQYF. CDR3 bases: TGTGCCAGCAGTTTTGCCCTCAGCTGTGGGGCCGCCTACGAGCAGTACTTC.

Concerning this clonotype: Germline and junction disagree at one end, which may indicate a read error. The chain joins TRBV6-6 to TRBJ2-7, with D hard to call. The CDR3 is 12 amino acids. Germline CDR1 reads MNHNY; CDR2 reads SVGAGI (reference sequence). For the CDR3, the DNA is TGTGTCAGCAGTCGTATCCTAGGCGAGCAGTGCTTC. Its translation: CVSSRILGEQCF.

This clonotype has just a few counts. CDR3 in amino acids: CATSSDRGGPDEKLFF. CDR3 nucleotide sequence: TGTGCCACCAGCTCCGACAGGGGGGGGCCAGATGAAAAACTGTTTTTT. The chain combines TRBV15 with TRBJ1-4, with 9 bases aligning to TRBD1. The CDR3 covers 16 residues. Germline loops: CDR1 LNHNV, CDR2 YYDKDF (reference sequence). Unmatched junction bases numbered 10, after V lost 5 bases and J lost 6 bases. The whole variable domain, filled in from reference TRBV15 and TRBJ1-4, reads DAMVIQNPRYQVTQFGKPVTLSCSQTLNHNVMYWYQQKSSQAPKLLFHYYDKDFNNEADTPDNFQSRRPNTSFCFLDIRSPGLGDTAMYLCATSSDRGGPDEKLFFGSGTQLSVL.

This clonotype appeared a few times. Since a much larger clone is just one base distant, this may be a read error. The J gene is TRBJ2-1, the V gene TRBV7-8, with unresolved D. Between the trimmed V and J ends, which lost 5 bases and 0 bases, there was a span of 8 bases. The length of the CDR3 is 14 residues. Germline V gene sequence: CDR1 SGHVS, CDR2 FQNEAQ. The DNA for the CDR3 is TGTGCCAGCAGCCAGCACAACTCCTACAATGAGCAGTTCTTC. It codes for CASSQHNSYNEQFF.

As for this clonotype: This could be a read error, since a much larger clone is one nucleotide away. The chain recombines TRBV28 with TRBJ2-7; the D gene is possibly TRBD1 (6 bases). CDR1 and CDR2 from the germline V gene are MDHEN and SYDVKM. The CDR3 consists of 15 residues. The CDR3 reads CASSLWDSRSYEEYF. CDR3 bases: TGTGCCAGCAGTTTATGGGACAGCCGCTCCTACGAGGAGTACTTC.

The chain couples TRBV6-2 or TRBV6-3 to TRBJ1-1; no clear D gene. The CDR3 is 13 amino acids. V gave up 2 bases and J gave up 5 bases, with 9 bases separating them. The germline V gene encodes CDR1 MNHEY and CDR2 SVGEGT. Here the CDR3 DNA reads TGTGCCAGCAGTTACCCCCTTCATACTGAAGCTTTCTTT. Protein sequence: CASSYPLHTEAFF.

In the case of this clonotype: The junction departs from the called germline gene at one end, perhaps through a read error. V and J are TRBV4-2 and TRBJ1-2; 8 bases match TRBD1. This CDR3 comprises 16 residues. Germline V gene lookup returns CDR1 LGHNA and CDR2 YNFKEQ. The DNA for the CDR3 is TGTGCCAGCAGCCAGGGGGCGTGGGGACAGGACTATGACTACACCTTC. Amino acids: CASSQGAWGQDYDYTF.

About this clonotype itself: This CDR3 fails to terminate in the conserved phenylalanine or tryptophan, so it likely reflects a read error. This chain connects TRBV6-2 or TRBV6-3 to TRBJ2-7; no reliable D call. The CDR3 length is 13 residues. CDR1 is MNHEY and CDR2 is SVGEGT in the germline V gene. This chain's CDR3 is CTCSYEVAYEQYL. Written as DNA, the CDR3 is TGTACCTGTAGTTACGAGGTAGCCTACGAGCAGTACTTG.

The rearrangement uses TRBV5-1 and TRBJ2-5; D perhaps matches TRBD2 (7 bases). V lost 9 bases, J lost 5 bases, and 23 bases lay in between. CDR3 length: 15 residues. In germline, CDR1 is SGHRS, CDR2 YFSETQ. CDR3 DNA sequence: TGCGCCAACAGTTGGATGGGCGGGGGCCATGAGACCCAGTACTTC. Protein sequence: CANSWMGGGHETQYF.

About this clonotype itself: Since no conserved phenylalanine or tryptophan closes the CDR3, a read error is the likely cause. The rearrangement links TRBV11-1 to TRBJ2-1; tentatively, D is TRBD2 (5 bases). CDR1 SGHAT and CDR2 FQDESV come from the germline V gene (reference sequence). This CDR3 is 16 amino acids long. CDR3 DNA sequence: TGTGCCAGCTGCCCCCGGGTGGCGGACTCCTACAATGTGCAGTTCTCC. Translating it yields CASCPRVADSYNVQFS.

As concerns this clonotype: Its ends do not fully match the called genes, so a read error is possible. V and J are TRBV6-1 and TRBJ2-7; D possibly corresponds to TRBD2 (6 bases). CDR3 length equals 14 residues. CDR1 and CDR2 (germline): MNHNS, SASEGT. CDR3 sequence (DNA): TGCTCCAGCAGCGCCGGAGGGAATAGCTATGAGCAGTACTTC. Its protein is CSSSAGGNSYEQYF.

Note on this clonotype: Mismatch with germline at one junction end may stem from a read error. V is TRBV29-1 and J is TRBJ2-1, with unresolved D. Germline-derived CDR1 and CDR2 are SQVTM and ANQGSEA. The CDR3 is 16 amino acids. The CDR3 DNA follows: TGCAGCGTTGATCTTCTGGACGCCAGTTCCTGCAATGAGCAGTTCTTC. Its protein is CSVDLLDASSCNEQFF.

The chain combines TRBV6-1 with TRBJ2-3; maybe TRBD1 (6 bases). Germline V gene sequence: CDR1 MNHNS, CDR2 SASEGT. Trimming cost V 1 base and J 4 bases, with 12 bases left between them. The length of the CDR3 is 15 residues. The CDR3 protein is CASSEVRGRADTQYF. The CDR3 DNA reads TGTGCCAGCAGTGAAGTCAGGGGTCGGGCAGATACGCAGTATTTT.

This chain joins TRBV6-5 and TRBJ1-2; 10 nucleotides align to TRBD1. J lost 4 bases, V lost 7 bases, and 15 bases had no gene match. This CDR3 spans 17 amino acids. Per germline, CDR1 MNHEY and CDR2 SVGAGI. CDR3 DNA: TGTGCCAGCAATGGTGGACAGGGGGATCAATTCGGCTATGGCTACACCTTC. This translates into CASNGGQGDQFGYGYTF.

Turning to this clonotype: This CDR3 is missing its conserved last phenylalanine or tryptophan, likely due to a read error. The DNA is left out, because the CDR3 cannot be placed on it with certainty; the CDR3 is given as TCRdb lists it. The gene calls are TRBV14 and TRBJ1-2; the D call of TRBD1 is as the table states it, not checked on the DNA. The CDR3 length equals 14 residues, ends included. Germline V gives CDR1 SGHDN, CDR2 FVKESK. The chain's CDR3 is CASSTDRSNYGYTL.

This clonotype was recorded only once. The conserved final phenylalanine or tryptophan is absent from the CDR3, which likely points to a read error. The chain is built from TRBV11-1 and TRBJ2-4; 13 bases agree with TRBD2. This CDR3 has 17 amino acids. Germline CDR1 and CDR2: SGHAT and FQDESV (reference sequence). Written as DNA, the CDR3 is TGTGTCAGCAGCTATCCCGGGACTAGCGGGACCAAATACATTCAGTACCTC. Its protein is CVSSYPGTSGTKYIQYL.

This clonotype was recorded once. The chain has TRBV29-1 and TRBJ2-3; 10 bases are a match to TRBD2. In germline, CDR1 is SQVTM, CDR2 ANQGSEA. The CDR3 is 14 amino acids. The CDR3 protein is CNDTLAGVTDTQYF. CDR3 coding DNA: TGCAACGACACTCTAGCGGGAGTAACAGATACGCAGTATTTT.

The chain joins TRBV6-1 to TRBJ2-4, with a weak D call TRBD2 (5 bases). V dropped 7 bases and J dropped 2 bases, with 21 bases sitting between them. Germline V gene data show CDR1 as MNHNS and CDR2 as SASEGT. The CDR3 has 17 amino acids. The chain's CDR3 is CASNGGPTREPKNIQYF. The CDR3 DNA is TGTGCCAGCAATGGAGGTCCTACAAGGGAACCCAAAAACATTCAGTACTTC.

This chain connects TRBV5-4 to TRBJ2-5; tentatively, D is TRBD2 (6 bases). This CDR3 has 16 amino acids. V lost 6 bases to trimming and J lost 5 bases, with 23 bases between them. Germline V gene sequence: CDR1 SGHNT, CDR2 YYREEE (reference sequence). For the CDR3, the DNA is TGTGCCAGCATCGGAACCACAGGTGGGAGGATGGAGACCCAGTACTTC. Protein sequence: CASIGTTGGRMETQYF.

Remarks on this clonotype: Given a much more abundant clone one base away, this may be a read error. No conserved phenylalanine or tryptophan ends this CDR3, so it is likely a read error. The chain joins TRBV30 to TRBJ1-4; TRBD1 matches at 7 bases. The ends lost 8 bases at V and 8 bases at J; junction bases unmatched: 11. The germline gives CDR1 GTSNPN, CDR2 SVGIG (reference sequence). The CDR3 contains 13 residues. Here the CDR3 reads CAVEGAGKEKLFL. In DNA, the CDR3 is TGTGCCGTGGAGGGGGCGGGAAAAGAAAAACTGTTTCTT.

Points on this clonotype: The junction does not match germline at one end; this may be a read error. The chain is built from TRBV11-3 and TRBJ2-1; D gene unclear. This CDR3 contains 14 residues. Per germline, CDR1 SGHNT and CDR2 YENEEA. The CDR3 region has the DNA TGTGCCAGCGGCTTAGGCGTCTCGAACAACAAGCAGTTGTTC. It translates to CASGLGVSNNKQLF. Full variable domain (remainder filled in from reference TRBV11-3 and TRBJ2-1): EAGVVQSPRYKIIEKKQPVAFWCNPISGHNTLYWYLQNLGQGPELLIRYENEEAVDDSQLPKDRFSAERLKGVDSTLKIQPAELGDSAVYLCASGLGVSNNKQLFGPGTRLTVL.

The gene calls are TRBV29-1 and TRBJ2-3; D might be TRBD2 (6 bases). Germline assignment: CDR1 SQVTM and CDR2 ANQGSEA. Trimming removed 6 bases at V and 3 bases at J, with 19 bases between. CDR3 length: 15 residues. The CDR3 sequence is CSVGRGQAATDTQYF. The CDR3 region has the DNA TGCAGCGTGGGGCGGGGCCAAGCTGCTACAGATACGCAGTATTTT.

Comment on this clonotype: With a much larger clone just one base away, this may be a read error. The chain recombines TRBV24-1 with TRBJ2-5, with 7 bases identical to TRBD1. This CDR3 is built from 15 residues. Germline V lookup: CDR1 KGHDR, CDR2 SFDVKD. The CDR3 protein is CAASDIGTDQETQYF. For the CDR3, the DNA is TGTGCCGCCAGTGATATCGGGACAGACCAAGAGACCCAGTACTTC.

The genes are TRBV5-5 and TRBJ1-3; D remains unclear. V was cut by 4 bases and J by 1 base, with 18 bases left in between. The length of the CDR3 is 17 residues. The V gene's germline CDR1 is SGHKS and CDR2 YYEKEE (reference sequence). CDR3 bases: TGTGCCAGCAGCGCTGAGACGGATCTCTTTTCTGGAAACACCATATATTTT. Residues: CASSAETDLFSGNTIYF. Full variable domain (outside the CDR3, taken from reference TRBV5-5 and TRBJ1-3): DAGVTQSPTHLIKTRGQQVTLRCSPISGHKSVSWYQQVLGQGPQFIFQYYEKEERGRGNFPDRFSARQFPNYSSELNVNALLLGDSALYLCASSAETDLFSGNTIYFGEGSWLTVV.